These 4 T cell receptor beta chains share one sample of origin, sequenced in a study of cytomegalovirus exposure and HLA in healthy donors. Vbeta (60) and Jbeta (13) primers were used in the PCR. TCRdb's copy holds only in-frame clones and misses some; the assay was immunoSEQ multiplex PCR. The sample has around 150,000 clones, 78% seen once. The sequenced sample consisted of PBMCs. These receptors originate from a male donor in good health and CMV-seronegative.

The V gene is TRBV2, the J gene TRBJ2-1; 7 positions agree with TRBD1. The CDR3 consists of 13 residues. Germline lookup yields CDR1 SNHLY and CDR2 FYNNEI. Losses at the gene ends were 10 bases for V and 7 bases for J; bases not matched to a gene: 10. The CDR3 DNA reads TGTGCCATAAGACAGGGTAGGATTAATGAGCAGTTCTTC. Residues: CAIRQGRINEQFF.

This clone has more than one count but fewer than ten. The chain carries TRBV7-2 and TRBJ2-3; the D gene is possibly TRBD2 (6 bases). The CDR3 totals 14 residues. The V end lost 7 bases, the J end lost 2 bases, and 13 bases lay between the germline ends. CDR1 is SGHTA, CDR2 FQGNSA, per germline. The CDR3 DNA sequence: TGTGCCAGCACCTTGGGGGGACCCACAGATACGCAGTATTTT. It is translated as CASTLGGPTDTQYF.

This clone was counted once. The chain combines TRBV6-5 with TRBJ2-1, with a tentative D call TRBD1 (5 bases). There are 13 residues in the CDR3. V was cut by 9 bases and J by 4 bases, with 13 bases left in between. Germline lookup yields CDR1 MNHEY and CDR2 SVGAGI. DNA for the CDR3: TGTGCCAGTCCCGTGGGGCAGTACAATGAGCAGTTCTTC. Translating gives CASPVGQYNEQFF.

This clone has a handful of counts. The genes are TRBV13 and TRBJ1-5; TRBD1 is a possible D gene (5 bases). Germline CDR1 reads PRHDT; CDR2 reads FYEKMQ (reference sequence). CDR3 length equals 14 residues. With 2 bases removed from V and 6 bases from J, the gap between germline ends came to 11 bases. As DNA, the CDR3 is TGTGCCAGCAGCTTATGGGGCGGGGGTCAGCCCCAGCATTTT. Protein sequence: CASSLWGGGQPQHF.